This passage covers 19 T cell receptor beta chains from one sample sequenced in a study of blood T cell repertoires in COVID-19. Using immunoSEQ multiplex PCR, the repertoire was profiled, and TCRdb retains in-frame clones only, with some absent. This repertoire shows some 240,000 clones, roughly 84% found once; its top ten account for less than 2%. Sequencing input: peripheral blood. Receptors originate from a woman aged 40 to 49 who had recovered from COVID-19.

The CDR3 bases are TGTGCCAGTCTCGACAGTAACCAAAACATTCAGTACTTC. The encoded protein is CASLDSNQNIQYF. The chain links TRBV19 to TRBJ2-4, with a possible D match to TRBD1 (5 bases). With 8 bases removed from V and 5 bases from J, the gap between germline ends came to 13 bases. The CDR3 consists of 13 residues. Germline V gene data show CDR1 as LNHDA and CDR2 as SQIVND (reference sequence).

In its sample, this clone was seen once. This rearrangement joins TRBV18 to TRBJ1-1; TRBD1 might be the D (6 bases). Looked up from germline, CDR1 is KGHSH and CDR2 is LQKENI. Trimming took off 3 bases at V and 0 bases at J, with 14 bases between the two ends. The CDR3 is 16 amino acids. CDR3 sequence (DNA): TGTGCCAGCTCACCTCCGGACAGAGTAATGAACACTGAAGCTTTCTTT. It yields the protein CASSPPDRVMNTEAFF.

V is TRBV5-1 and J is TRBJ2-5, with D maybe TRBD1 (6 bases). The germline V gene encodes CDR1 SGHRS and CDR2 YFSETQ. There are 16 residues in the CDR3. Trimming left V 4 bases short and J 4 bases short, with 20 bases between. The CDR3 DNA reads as TGCGCCAGCAGCCCTAGCAGGGGATTAGGGTTAGAGACCCAGTACTTC. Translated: CASSPSRGLGLETQYF. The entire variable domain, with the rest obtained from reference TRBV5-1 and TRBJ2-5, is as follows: KAGVTQTPRYLIKTRGQQVTLSCSPISGHRSVSWYQQTPGQGLQFLFEYFSETQRNKGNFPGRFSGRQFSNSRSEMNVSTLELGDSALYLCASSPSRGLGLETQYFGPGTRLLVL.

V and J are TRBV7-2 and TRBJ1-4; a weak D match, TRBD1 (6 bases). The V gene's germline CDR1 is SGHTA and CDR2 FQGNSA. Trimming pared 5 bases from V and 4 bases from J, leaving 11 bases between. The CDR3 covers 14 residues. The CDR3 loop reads CASSLDSHNEKLFF. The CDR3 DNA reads TGTGCCAGCAGCCTGGACAGTCATAATGAAAAACTGTTTTTT.

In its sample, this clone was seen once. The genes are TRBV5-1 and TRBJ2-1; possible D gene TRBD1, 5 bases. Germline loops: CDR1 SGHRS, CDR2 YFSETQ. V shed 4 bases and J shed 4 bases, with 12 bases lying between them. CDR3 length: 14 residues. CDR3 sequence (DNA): TGCGCCAGCAGCCTCGACAGACAGTACAATGAGCAGTTCTTC. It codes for CASSLDRQYNEQFF. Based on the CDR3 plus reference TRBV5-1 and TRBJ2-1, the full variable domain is KAGVTQTPRYLIKTRGQQVTLSCSPISGHRSVSWYQQTPGQGLQFLFEYFSETQRNKGNFPGRFSGRQFSNSRSEMNVSTLELGDSALYLCASSLDRQYNEQFFGPGTRLTVL.

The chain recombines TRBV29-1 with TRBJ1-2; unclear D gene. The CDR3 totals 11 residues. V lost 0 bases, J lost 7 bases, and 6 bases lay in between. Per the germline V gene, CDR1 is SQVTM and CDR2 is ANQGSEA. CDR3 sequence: CSVEDGGGYTF. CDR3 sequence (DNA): TGCAGCGTTGAAGACGGTGGTGGCTACACCTTC.

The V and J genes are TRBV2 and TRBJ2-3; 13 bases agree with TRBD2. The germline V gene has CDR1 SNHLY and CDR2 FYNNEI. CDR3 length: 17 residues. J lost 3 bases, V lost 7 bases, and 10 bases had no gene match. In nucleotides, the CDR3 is TGTGCCAGCAACTCACTAGCGGGGGGGCCGGGGACAGATACGCAGTATTTT. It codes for CASNSLAGGPGTDTQYF.

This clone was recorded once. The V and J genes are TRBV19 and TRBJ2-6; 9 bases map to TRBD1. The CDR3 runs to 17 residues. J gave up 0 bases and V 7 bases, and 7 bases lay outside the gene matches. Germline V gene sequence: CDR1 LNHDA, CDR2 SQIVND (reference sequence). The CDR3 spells CASTVQGAFSGANVLTF. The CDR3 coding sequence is TGTGCCAGTACCGTACAGGGGGCGTTCTCTGGGGCCAACGTCCTGACTTTC.

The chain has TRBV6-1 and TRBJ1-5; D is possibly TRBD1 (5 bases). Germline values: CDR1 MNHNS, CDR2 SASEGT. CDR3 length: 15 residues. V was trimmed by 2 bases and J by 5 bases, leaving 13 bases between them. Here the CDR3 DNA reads TGTGCCAGCAGTGAACAAGGGGATAGGTATCAGCCCCAGCATTTT. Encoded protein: CASSEQGDRYQPQHF.

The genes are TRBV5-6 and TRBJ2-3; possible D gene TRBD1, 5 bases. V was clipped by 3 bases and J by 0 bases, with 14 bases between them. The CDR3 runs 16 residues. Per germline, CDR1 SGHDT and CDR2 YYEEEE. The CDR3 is CASSYWTLPSTDTQYF. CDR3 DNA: TGTGCCAGCAGCTACTGGACACTTCCTAGCACAGATACGCAGTATTTT.

The DNA of the CDR3 is TGTGCCAGCAGTAAACGTTCAGTCCTAACGGGGGGGACCCAGTACTTC. Its protein product is CASSKRSVLTGGTQYF. The rearrangement joins TRBV6-6 to TRBJ2-5; 7 bases map to TRBD2. The CDR3 runs 16 residues. Germline trimming cut 5 bases from V and 7 bases from J; bases unmatched to any gene: 16. Per germline, CDR1 MNHNY and CDR2 SVGAGI (reference sequence).

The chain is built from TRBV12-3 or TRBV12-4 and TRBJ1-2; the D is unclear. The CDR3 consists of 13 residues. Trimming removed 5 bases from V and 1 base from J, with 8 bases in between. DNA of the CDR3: TGTGCCAGCAGTCCACAGAATAACTATGGCTACACCTTC. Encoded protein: CASSPQNNYGYTF.

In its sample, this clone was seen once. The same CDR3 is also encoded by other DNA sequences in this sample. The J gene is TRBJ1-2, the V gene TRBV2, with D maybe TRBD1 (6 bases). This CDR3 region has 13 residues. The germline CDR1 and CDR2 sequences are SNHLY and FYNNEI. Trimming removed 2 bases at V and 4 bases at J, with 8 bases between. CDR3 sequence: CASSEQGSYGYTF. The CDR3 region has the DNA TGTGCCAGCAGTGAACAGGGGAGCTATGGCTACACCTTC. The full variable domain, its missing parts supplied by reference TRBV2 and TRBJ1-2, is EPEVTQTPSHQVTQMGQEVILRCVPISNHLYFYWYRQILGQKVEFLVSFYNNEISEKSEIFDDQFSVERPDGSNFTLKIRSTKLEDSAMYFCASSEQGSYGYTFGSGTRLTVV.

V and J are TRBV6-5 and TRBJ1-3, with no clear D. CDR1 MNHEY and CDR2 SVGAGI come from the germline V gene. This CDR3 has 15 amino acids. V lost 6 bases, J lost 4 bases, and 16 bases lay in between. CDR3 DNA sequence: TGTGCCAGCAGACCCTACAGTCTTTCCGGAAACACCATATATTTT. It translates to CASRPYSLSGNTIYF.

In DNA, the CDR3 is TGTGCCAGCAGCCCGACAGGGGGCCGTGGGGAAGCTTTCTTT. It codes for CASSPTGGRGEAFF. The chain uses TRBV11-2 and TRBJ1-1; TRBD1 matches at 10 bases. After removal of 5 bases from V and 8 bases from J, the junction contained 8 bases not matched to a gene. Germline V lookup: CDR1 SGHAT, CDR2 FQNNGV. The CDR3 contains 14 residues.

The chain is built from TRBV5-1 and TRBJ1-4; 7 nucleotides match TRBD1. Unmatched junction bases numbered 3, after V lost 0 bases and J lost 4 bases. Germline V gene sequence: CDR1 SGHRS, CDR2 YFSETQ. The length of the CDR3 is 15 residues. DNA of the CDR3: TGCGCCAGCAGCTTGGAGACAGGGTTTAATGAAAAACTGTTTTTT. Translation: CASSLETGFNEKLFF.

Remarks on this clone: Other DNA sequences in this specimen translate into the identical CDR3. CDR3 in amino acids: CASSSGTGSNQPQHF. For the CDR3, the DNA is TGTGCCAGTAGTTCAGGGACAGGGAGCAATCAGCCCCAGCATTTT. The chain couples TRBV19 to TRBJ1-5, with 9 bases lining up with TRBD1. J was trimmed by 1 base and V by 5 bases; bases with no gene match: 3. The germline V gene has CDR1 LNHDA and CDR2 SQIVND (reference sequence). The CDR3 totals 15 residues.

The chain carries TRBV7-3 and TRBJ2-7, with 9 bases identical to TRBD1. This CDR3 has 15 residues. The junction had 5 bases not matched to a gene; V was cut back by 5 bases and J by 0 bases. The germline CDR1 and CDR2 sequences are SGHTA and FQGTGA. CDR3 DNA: TGTGCCAGCAGCATGACAGGGGGGAGCTCCTACGAGCAGTACTTC. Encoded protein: CASSMTGGSSYEQYF.

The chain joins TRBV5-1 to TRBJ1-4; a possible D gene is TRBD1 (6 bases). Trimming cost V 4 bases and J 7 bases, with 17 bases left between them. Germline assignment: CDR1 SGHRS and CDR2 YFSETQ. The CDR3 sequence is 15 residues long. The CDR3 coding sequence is TGCGCCAGCAGCCCCGGGGGGGGCACGGGTGAAAAACTGTTTTTT. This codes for CASSPGGGTGEKLFF.